Listed below are T cell receptor beta chains from one sample, sequenced in a study of cytomegalovirus exposure and HLA in healthy donors. Clones were sequenced by immunoSEQ multiplex PCR, and TCRdb holds only the in-frame ones, with some missing. The top ten hold around 13% of the sample, which has approximately 120,000 clones, over 75% seen once. Specimen: PBMCs. These receptors were collected from a woman aged 40 to 50 in good health and CMV-seropositive. CDR3s include the opening cysteine and the closing phenylalanine or tryptophan. The D gene is left open where the match is weak. Clone size is given for some rows only: seen once, a few or many times, or a class if the clone is expanded.

d_call | clone_size | j_call | v_call | cdr3_aa | cdr3_nt
NA | NA | TRBJ2-5 | TRBV18 | CASSRSGLETQYF | TGTGCCAGCTCACGGAGCGGGCTGGAGACCCAGTACTTC
NA | once | TRBJ1-1 | TRBV21-1 | CASSKSGDRVYFF | TGTGCCAGCAGCAAAAGTGGGGACAGGGTTTACTTCTTT
TRBD1 | NA | TRBJ1-2 | TRBV30 | CAWSVLGQGAGYTF | TGTGCCTGGAGTGTACTCGGGCAGGGGGCTGGCTACACCTTC
NA | NA | TRBJ1-2 | TRBV7-9 | CASSGDMEIYGYTF | TGTGCCAGCAGCGGGGACATGGAGATCTATGGCTACACCTTC
TRBD2 | NA | TRBJ2-3 | TRBV7-3 | CASSLLSGVTDTQYF | TGTGCCAGCAGCTTATTAAGCGGGGTCACAGATACGCAGTATTTT
TRBD1 | NA | TRBJ2-3 | TRBV6-5 | CASSLGQLNGDTQYF | TGTGCCAGCAGCCTGGGACAGCTAAACGGGGATACGCAGTATTTT
TRBD1 | once | TRBJ1-3 | TRBV7-9 | CASSVRQGASSGNTIYF | TGTGCCAGCAGCGTCAGACAGGGGGCTAGCTCTGGAAACACCATATATTTT
NA | NA | TRBJ1-1 | TRBV7-3 | CASSFRVPNTEAFF | TGTGCCAGCAGCTTCCGGGTCCCAAACACTGAAGCTTTCTTT
NA | few | TRBJ2-2 | TRBV4-2 | CASRGLDYHTGELFF | TGTGCCAGCAGGGGCCTAGACTACCACACCGGGGAGCTGTTTTTT
NA | NA | TRBJ1-2 | TRBV18 | CASSPDKNYGYTF | TGTGCCAGCTCACCCGACAAGAACTATGGCTACACCTTC
TRBD2 | NA | TRBJ2-7 | TRBV5-1 | CASSWTSGGAKGQHEQYF | TGCGCCAGCAGCTGGACTAGCGGGGGGGCCAAGGGGCAGCACGAGCAGTACTTC
TRBD1 | NA | TRBJ2-5 | TRBV5-6 | CASSLGPGGTKETQYF | TGTGCCAGCAGCTTGGGCCCAGGGGGTACGAAAGAGACCCAGTACTTC
NA | NA | TRBJ1-1 | TRBV5-8 | CASNRDPGLKAFF | TGTGCCAGCAACCGAGACCCAGGGCTAAAAGCTTTCTTT
TRBD2 | few | TRBJ2-2 | TRBV6-6 | CASRYSGTASGELFF | TGTGCCAGCAGATATAGCGGGACGGCGTCCGGGGAGCTGTTTTTT
TRBD1 | NA | TRBJ1-1 | TRBV28 | CASRGLGQGWTEAFF | TGTGCCAGTCGGGGACTGGGACAGGGTTGGACTGAAGCTTTCTTT
TRBD1 | NA | TRBJ1-4 | TRBV30 | CAFRQGATTNEKLFF | TGTGCCTTCCGGCAGGGGGCTACAACTAATGAAAAACTGTTTTTT
NA | NA | TRBJ2-7 | TRBV7-3 | CASSPTGLAYEQYF | TGTGCCAGCAGCCCCACGGGCCTAGCTTACGAGCAGTACTTC
TRBD1 | NA | TRBJ1-3 | TRBV2 | CASNRDRIDGNTIYF | TGTGCCAGCAACCGGGACAGGATAGATGGAAACACCATATATTTT
NA | NA | TRBJ2-2 | TRBV9 | CASSVAAGLTGELFF | TGTGCCAGCAGCGTAGCAGCGGGCCTCACCGGGGAGCTGTTTTTT
NA | NA | TRBJ1-5 | TRBV4-1 | CASSQGRDNQPQHF | TGCGCCAGCAGCCAAGGCAGGGACAATCAGCCCCAGCATTTT
TRBD2 | NA | TRBJ2-7 | TRBV30 | CAWSPKGLLNEQYF | TGTGCCTGGAGTCCCAAGGGACTACTGAACGAGCAGTACTTC